These 12 T cell receptor beta chains originate from one sample sequenced in a study of cytomegalovirus exposure and HLA in healthy donors (dated by TCRdb to 2016 to 2017). Libraries were prepared through the immunoSEQ multiplex PCR assay. For the multiplex PCR, a mixture combining 60 forward primers for TCR Vbeta segments and 13 reverse primers for TCR Jbeta segments was used. The table was pulled from immuneACCESS by TCRdb, which kept in-frame rearrangements only. Such tables lose some clones; where checked, under half of the loss comes from unresolved V genes, and the rest has no known cause. The sample yields 100,000 to 120,000 clones; approximately 84% were counted once. In total, the top ten clones hold about 1.8% of the sample. Sequenced material: PBMCs. The source of these receptors is a man aged 40-55 years in good health and CMV-seronegative.

The rearrangement links TRBV5-4 to TRBJ2-7, with 7 bases lining up with TRBD1. The trim removed 2 bases at V and 4 bases at J, leaving 6 bases unmatched. CDR3 length: 14 residues. Germline-derived CDR1 and CDR2 are SGHNT and YYREEE (reference sequence). DNA of the CDR3: TGTGCCAGCAGCTTCCCGGGACAGAATTACGAGCAGTACTTC. This gives the protein CASSFPGQNYEQYF.

This chain links TRBV15 with TRBJ1-5, with a tentative D call TRBD1 (5 bases). Germline V CDR1 and CDR2: LNHNV, YYDKDF (reference sequence). With 1 base removed from V and 0 bases from J, the gap between germline ends came to 19 bases. CDR3 length equals 19 residues. The CDR3 nucleotides are TGTGCCACCAGCAGAGTCTCGGGGGGGTTGGGCAATAGCAATCAGCCCCAGCATTTT. Its translation is CATSRVSGGLGNSNQPQHF.

The rearrangement uses TRBV5-1 and TRBJ2-1, with a possible D match to TRBD1 (6 bases). Trimming took 3 bases from V and 2 from J, leaving 12 bases between them. Germline V gene sequence: CDR1 SGHRS, CDR2 YFSETQ. The CDR3 has 15 amino acids. The CDR3, as DNA: TGCGCCAGCAGCTCTGAAGACAGGACCTACAATGAGCAGTTCTTC. It codes for CASSSEDRTYNEQFF.

The chain employs TRBV5-4 and TRBJ2-1, with 8 positions matching TRBD1. CDR1 is SGHNT, CDR2 YYREEE, per germline (reference sequence). The V segment lost 1 base and the J segment 9 bases; nucleotides outside the gene matches: 9. The CDR3 covers 15 residues. The CDR3 protein is CASSLPPGGSGEQFF. CDR3 nucleotide sequence: TGTGCCAGCAGCTTGCCCCCAGGGGGCTCTGGTGAGCAGTTCTTC.

V usage is TRBV28 and J usage is TRBJ2-1; D unresolved. CDR1 and CDR2 (germline): MDHEN, SYDVKM. The CDR3 is 14 amino acids. V was pared by 3 bases and J by 6 bases, with 12 bases between. In nucleotides, the CDR3 is TGTGCCAGCAGTTTTGGAAGAGCGATCAATGAGCAGTTCTTC. Translation: CASSFGRAINEQFF.

V is TRBV2 and J is TRBJ2-7; D is perhaps TRBD2 (6 bases). Germline loops: CDR1 SNHLY, CDR2 FYNNEI. V was trimmed by 6 bases and J by 3 bases, leaving 15 bases between them. CDR3 length: 14 amino acids. The CDR3 DNA is TGTGCCAGCAGGCGGGAACAACAAAACTACGAGCAGTACTTC. It is translated as CASRREQQNYEQYF.

As DNA, the CDR3 is TGCGCCAGCAGCCCTGAGGACGTCCGGGGGGGCCAAGCTCCCACAGATACGCAGTATTTT. It is translated as CASSPEDVRGGQAPTDTQYF. V usage is TRBV4-3 and J usage is TRBJ2-3; 8 bases align to TRBD2. Per the germline V gene, CDR1 is LGHNA and CDR2 is YSLEER. Trimming at V came to 4 bases and at J to 2 bases, leaving 20 bases not matched to a gene. The CDR3 consists of 20 residues.

The sample holds one count of this clone. This rearrangement joins TRBV4-2 to TRBJ2-5; 8 nucleotides agree with TRBD2. The V and J ends lost 4 bases and 0 bases, in that order; junction bases with no gene match: 4. The CDR3 is made up of 15 amino acids. Germline values: CDR1 LGHNA, CDR2 YNFKEQ. The CDR3 spells CASSPGGGNQETQYF. In DNA form, the CDR3 reads TGTGCCAGCAGCCCAGGCGGGGGGAACCAAGAGACCCAGTACTTC.

The chain links TRBV7-8 to TRBJ1-1; D gene unclear. The CDR3 has 18 amino acids. The V and J ends lost 2 bases and 3 bases respectively, with 22 bases between them. Germline CDR1 SGHVS, CDR2 FQNEAQ. In nucleotides, the CDR3 is TGTGCCAGCAGCTTAAGTCTGGTGAGGCTTTCGGTGGACACTGAAGCTTTCTTT. Its translation: CASSLSLVRLSVDTEAFF.

The rearrangement links TRBV9 to TRBJ1-4, with D possibly being TRBD1 (6 bases). This CDR3 contains 16 residues. The V end lost 4 bases, the J end lost 3 bases, and 16 bases lay between the germline ends. Looked up from germline, CDR1 is SGDLS and CDR2 is YYNGEE. The CDR3 DNA reads TGTGCCAGCAGCCTTACTCACAGGGATCCTAATGAAAAACTGTTTTTT. Protein product: CASSLTHRDPNEKLFF.

The chain carries TRBV7-2 and TRBJ1-2, with D possibly TRBD1 on 5 matching bases. Trimming shortened V by 4 bases and J by 1 base, and 13 bases separated the two germline ends. Germline lookup yields CDR1 SGHTA and CDR2 FQGNSA. This CDR3 has 15 residues. CDR3 coding DNA: TGTGCCAGCAGCTCAAGCCGGGGGGTTAACTATGGCTACACCTTC. It is translated as CASSSSRGVNYGYTF.

The genes are TRBV2 and TRBJ2-2; no clear D. CDR1 and CDR2 (germline): SNHLY, FYNNEI. CDR3 length: 13 amino acids. Between the trimmed V and J ends, which lost 7 bases and 4 bases, there was a span of 10 bases. CDR3 sequence reads: CASNTEITGELFF. The CDR3 nucleotides read TGTGCCAGCAACACAGAGATCACCGGGGAGCTGTTTTTT.